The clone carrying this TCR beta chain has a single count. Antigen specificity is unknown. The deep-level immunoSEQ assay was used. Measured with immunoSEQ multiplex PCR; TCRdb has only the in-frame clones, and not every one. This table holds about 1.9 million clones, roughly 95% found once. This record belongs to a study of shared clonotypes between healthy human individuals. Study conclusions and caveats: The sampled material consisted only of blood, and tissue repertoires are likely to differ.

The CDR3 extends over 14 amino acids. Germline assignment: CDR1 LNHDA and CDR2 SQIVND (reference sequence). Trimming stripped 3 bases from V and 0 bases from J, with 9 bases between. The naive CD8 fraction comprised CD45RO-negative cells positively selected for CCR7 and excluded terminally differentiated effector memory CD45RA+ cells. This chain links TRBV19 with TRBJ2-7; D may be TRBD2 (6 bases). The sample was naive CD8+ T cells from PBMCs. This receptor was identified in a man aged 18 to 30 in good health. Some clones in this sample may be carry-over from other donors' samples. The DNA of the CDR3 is TGTGCCAGTAGTATGTTGCGGGACTCCTACGAGCAGTACTTC. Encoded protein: CASSMLRDSYEQYF.